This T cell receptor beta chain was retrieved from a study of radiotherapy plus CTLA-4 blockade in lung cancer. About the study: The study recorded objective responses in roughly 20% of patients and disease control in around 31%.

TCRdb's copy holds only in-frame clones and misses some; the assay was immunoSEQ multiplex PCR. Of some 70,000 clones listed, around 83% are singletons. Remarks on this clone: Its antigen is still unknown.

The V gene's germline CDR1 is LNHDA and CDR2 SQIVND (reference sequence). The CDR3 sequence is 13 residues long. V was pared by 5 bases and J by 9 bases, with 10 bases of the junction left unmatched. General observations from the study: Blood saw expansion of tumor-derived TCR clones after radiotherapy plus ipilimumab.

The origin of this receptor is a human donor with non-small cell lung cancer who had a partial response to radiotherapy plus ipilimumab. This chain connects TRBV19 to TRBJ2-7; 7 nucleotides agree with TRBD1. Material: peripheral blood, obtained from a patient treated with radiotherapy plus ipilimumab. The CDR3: CASSDRDSLGQYF. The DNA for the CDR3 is TGTGCCAGTAGTGACCGGGACAGCTTGGGGCAGTACTTC.